The rows below give T cell receptor beta chains drawn from one sample of a study of T-cell memory formation after mild COVID-19. MiXCR was run by TCRdb on the 5' RACE reads, yielding one entry per CDR3 protein. The sample yields a few hundred thousand distinct CDR3 sequences, about 20% seen once. The sample was PBMCs or a T cell subset sorted from them (not recorded which). The receptors derive from an adult woman who had mild COVID-19 (a few samples of this study predate the infection). Cell type and time point are not known. Both conserved end residues are trimmed from each CDR3. For some rows the clone size is stated as once, few or many, or as a class when expanded; others skip it.

clone_size: few; j_call: TRBJ1-2; v_call: TRBV7-9; cdr3_aa: ASSGQGSGYT
clone_size: few; j_call: TRBJ2-7; v_call: TRBV2; cdr3_aa: ASSEGHEQY
clone_size: NA; j_call: TRBJ2-7; v_call: TRBV9; cdr3_aa: ASSVAAGRPYEQY
clone_size: few; j_call: TRBJ2-7; v_call: TRBV19; cdr3_aa: ASASGSSYEQY
clone_size: many; j_call: TRBJ2-3; v_call: TRBV11-3; cdr3_aa: ASSASLTSVSDTQY
clone_size: few; j_call: TRBJ2-1; v_call: TRBV30; cdr3_aa: AWSVRGVSYNEQF
clone_size: NA; j_call: TRBJ1-1; v_call: TRBV20-1; cdr3_aa: SAREGFTEAF
clone_size: few; j_call: TRBJ1-5; v_call: TRBV12-3/TRBV12-4; cdr3_aa: ASSFEAREPQH
clone_size: NA; j_call: TRBJ2-4; v_call: TRBV2; cdr3_aa: ASSEANIQY
clone_size: NA; j_call: TRBJ2-3; v_call: TRBV2; cdr3_aa: ASSEDVRYTQY
clone_size: NA; j_call: TRBJ2-5; v_call: TRBV5-1; cdr3_aa: ASSYYSGGETQY
clone_size: once; j_call: TRBJ2-3; v_call: TRBV10-3; cdr3_aa: ATGTSGSIDTQY
clone_size: many; j_call: TRBJ2-3; v_call: TRBV7-6; cdr3_aa: ASSLALGADTQY
clone_size: many; j_call: TRBJ1-1; v_call: TRBV20-1; cdr3_aa: SASGHPNTEAF
clone_size: NA; j_call: TRBJ1-2; v_call: TRBV11-2; cdr3_aa: ASSLEVATWGYT
clone_size: NA; j_call: TRBJ2-1; v_call: TRBV20-1; cdr3_aa: SANVGGGSYNEQF
clone_size: few; j_call: TRBJ1-6; v_call: TRBV4-1; cdr3_aa: ASSDTDPLIHPLH
clone_size: NA; j_call: TRBJ2-7; v_call: TRBV7-9; cdr3_aa: ASSFDSAGSYEQY
clone_size: few; j_call: TRBJ2-3; v_call: TRBV7-2; cdr3_aa: ASSLDVAGAFTDTQY
clone_size: few; j_call: TRBJ2-3; v_call: TRBV7-2; cdr3_aa: ASSPWGVSTDTQY
clone_size: many; j_call: TRBJ1-2; v_call: TRBV7-2; cdr3_aa: ASRSNIRYT
clone_size: NA; j_call: TRBJ2-5; v_call: TRBV6-2/TRBV6-3; cdr3_aa: ASSSMSLVETQY
clone_size: NA; j_call: TRBJ2-7; v_call: TRBV7-9; cdr3_aa: ASSYSRDRGYEQY
clone_size: few; j_call: TRBJ2-3; v_call: TRBV12-3/TRBV12-4; cdr3_aa: ASSLGQTFQDTQY
clone_size: few; j_call: TRBJ2-1; v_call: TRBV7-3; cdr3_aa: ASSPGSTNEQF
clone_size: NA; j_call: TRBJ2-1; v_call: TRBV20-1; cdr3_aa: SATQDGNEQF
clone_size: NA; j_call: TRBJ1-3; v_call: TRBV7-2; cdr3_aa: ASSSRTGGDGSGNTIY
clone_size: NA; j_call: TRBJ1-2; v_call: TRBV5-1; cdr3_aa: ASSPRVQIESGYT
clone_size: few; j_call: TRBJ2-3; v_call: TRBV18; cdr3_aa: ASSPLRTGGTDTQY
clone_size: NA; j_call: TRBJ1-2; v_call: TRBV6-5; cdr3_aa: ASSQLQGAEDYGYT
clone_size: NA; j_call: TRBJ2-7; v_call: TRBV27; cdr3_aa: ASRGLAGVPEQY
clone_size: many; j_call: TRBJ2-3; v_call: TRBV7-3; cdr3_aa: ASSLDGGRTDTQY
clone_size: NA; j_call: TRBJ2-7; v_call: TRBV20-1; cdr3_aa: SAGGAYEQY
clone_size: NA; j_call: TRBJ2-1; v_call: TRBV27; cdr3_aa: ASRGQGLGNEQF
clone_size: once; j_call: TRBJ1-1; v_call: TRBV18; cdr3_aa: ASSLIMGDTEAF
clone_size: NA; j_call: TRBJ2-5; v_call: TRBV14; cdr3_aa: ASSQDTSRRETQY
clone_size: NA; j_call: TRBJ1-2; v_call: TRBV7-3; cdr3_aa: ASSLVAGGNGYT
clone_size: NA; j_call: TRBJ2-3; v_call: TRBV20-1; cdr3_aa: SARDRGIRVGDTQY
clone_size: NA; j_call: TRBJ2-2; v_call: TRBV20-1; cdr3_aa: SAQDRGYTGELF